The clone carrying this TCR beta chain was detected only a few times. Its antigen is undetermined. The making of cDNA relied on 5'RACE with 10-nucleotide random UMIs. TCRdb redid the calling of the 5' RACE reads with MiXCR, one entry per CDR3 protein. The sample lists approximately 48,000 distinct CDR3 sequences, approximately 12% occurring once. The germline V gene has CDR1 MNHEY and CDR2 SVGAGI. V dropped 6 bases and J dropped 4 bases, with 12 bases sitting between them. The CDR3 loop spans 13 amino acids. The data derive from a study of neurological immune-mediated disorders. Study findings and constraints: Among expanded clones, no CDR3 amino acid sequences were shared across subjects, a pattern suggesting private repertoires in all groups.

Specified time point: longitudinal time-point 3. The rearrangement joins TRBV6-5 to TRBJ1-1; D unclear. The sequenced sample was PBMCs. The receptor was derived from a male donor with HTLV-1-associated myelopathy (HAM/TSP). CDR3 in DNA: TGTGCCAGCAGCGTCGCGGGGATCACTGAAGCTTTCTTT. Amino acids: CASSVAGITEAFF.